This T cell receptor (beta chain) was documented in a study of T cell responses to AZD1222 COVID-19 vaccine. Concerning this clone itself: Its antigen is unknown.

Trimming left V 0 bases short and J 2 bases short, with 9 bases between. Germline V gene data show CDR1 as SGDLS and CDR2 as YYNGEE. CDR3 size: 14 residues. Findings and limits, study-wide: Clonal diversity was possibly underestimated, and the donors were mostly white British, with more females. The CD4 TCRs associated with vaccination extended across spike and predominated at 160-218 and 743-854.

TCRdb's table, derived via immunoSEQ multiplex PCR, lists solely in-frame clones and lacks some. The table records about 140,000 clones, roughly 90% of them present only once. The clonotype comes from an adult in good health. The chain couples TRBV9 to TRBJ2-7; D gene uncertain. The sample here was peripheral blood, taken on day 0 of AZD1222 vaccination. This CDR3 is CASSVGLLTYEQYF. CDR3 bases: TGTGCCAGCAGCGTAGGACTCCTAACCTACGAGCAGTACTTC.